This TCR beta chain was observed in a study of CD8+ T cells in alopecia areata. Sample treatment: oral pan-JAK inhibitor, 5-10 mg twice daily. After isolation, RNA underwent reverse transcription to generate cDNA as the sequencing template. Assay: immunoSEQ multiplex PCR; the TCRdb copy retains only in-frame clones and omits some. The sample lists about 110,000 clones, 84% occurring once. This clonotype was obtained from a human donor with alopecia areata. The starting material was CD8+ T cells sorted from blood, obtained at week 24, from a patient treated with tofacitinib.

The CDR3 bases are TGTGCCTGGAGTGCTGGGACGGGCTCCTACGAGCAGTACTTC. This gives the protein CAWSAGTGSYEQYF. V gene TRBV30 combines with J gene TRBJ2-7; D may correspond to TRBD1 or TRBD2 (5 bases each). Germline-derived CDR1 and CDR2 are GTSNPN and SVGIG (reference sequence). The CDR3 extends over 14 amino acids. Trimming pared 1 base from V and 0 bases from J, leaving 10 bases between.